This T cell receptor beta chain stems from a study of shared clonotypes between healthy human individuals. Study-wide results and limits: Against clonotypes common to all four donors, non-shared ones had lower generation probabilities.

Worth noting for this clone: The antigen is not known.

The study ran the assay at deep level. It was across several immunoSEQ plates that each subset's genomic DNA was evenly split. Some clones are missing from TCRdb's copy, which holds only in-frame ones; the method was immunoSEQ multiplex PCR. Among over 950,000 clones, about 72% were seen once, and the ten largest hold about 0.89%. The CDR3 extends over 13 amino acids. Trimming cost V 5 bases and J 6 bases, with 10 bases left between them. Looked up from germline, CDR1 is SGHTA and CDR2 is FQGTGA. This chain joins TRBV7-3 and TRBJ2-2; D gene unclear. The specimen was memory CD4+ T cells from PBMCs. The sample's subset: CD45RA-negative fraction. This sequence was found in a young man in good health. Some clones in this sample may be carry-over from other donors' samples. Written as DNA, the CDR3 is TGTGCCAGCAGCGACGTTACCGCCGGGGAGCTGTTTTTT. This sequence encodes CASSDVTAGELFF.